Following are 24 T cell receptor beta chains from one sample sequenced in a study of regulatory T cells in long-lasting Graves disease. With iRepertoire HTBI primers and Arm-PCR of CDR3 regions, TCR beta libraries were built. One entry per CDR3 protein results from TCRdb running MiXCR on the multiplex PCR reads. The sample lists 450,000 to 600,000 distinct CDR3 sequences, about 14% occurring once. Sample time point: newly diagnosed GD, antithyroid drugs for less than 3 months. The TCR library was made from RNA that had been extracted from PBMCs in TRIzol. This same sample was also part of a study on T cells in Graves' hyperthyroidism and ophthalmopathy.

Specimen: peripheral blood mononuclear cells (PBMCs), collected at new diagnosis, from a patient treated with antithyroid drugs. These receptors were taken from a man aged 25 to 40 with Graves disease.

V gene TRBV7-9 combines with J gene TRBJ2-1; 7 nucleotides match TRBD2. Trimming cost V 1 base and J 3 bases; bases outside gene matches: 18. CDR3 length equals 20 residues. CDR1 SEHNR and CDR2 FQNEAQ come from the germline V gene (reference sequence). CDR3 DNA: TGTGCCAGCAGCTTAGTTAGCCTACGTGGGACTAAGGGTGGCTACAATGAGCAGTTCTTC. Its translation is CASSLVSLRGTKGGYNEQFF.

The chain uses TRBV3-1 and TRBJ1-5, with D unclear. Germline V gene data show CDR1 as LGHDT and CDR2 as YNNKEL (reference sequence). V was clipped by 1 base and J by 0 bases, with 13 bases between them. There are 17 residues in the CDR3. The CDR3 DNA sequence: TGTGCCAGCAGCCAAGCGCTTTCACCTGATAGCAATCAGCCCCAGCATTTT. It specifies CASSQALSPDSNQPQHF.

This clonotype showed up just a few times. V gene TRBV20-1 combines with J gene TRBJ1-1, with D possibly being TRBD1 (6 bases). The CDR3 extends over 12 amino acids. Germline V gives CDR1 DFQATT, CDR2 SNEGSKA (reference sequence). V shed 3 bases and J shed 4 bases, with 9 bases lying between them. As DNA, the CDR3 is TGCAGTGCTAGGGGAGGGGGCACTGAAGCTTTCTTT. This translates into CSARGGGTEAFF.

This clonotype was counted many times. The chain links TRBV10-3 to TRBJ2-1; D perhaps matches TRBD2 (6 bases). The V and J ends lost 2 bases and 6 bases respectively, with 11 bases between them. CDR3 size: 14 residues. The germline V gene encodes CDR1 ENHRY and CDR2 SYGVKD. The DNA for the CDR3 is TGTGCCATCAGTGAGCGGGAGAGGAGCAATGAGCAGTTCTTC. It encodes CAISERERSNEQFF.

This clonotype turned up a few times. The rearrangement links TRBV6-4 to TRBJ2-6; unclear D gene. The CDR3 is 15 amino acids. CDR1 and CDR2 from the germline V gene are MRHNA and SNTAGT. V was trimmed by 0 bases and J by 2 bases, leaving 5 bases between them. As DNA, the CDR3 is TGTGCCAGCAGTGACTCAAGGACTGGGGCCAACGTCCTGACTTTC. Encoded protein: CASSDSRTGANVLTF.

Ten or more counts support this clonotype. This chain connects TRBV5-1 to TRBJ2-3, with 13 bases that match TRBD2. Germline V lookup: CDR1 SGHRS, CDR2 YFSETQ. The CDR3 totals 18 residues. V lost 4 bases and J lost 4; bases outside the gene matches: 12. CDR3 in amino acids: CASSPGLAGARRADTQYF. The CDR3 coding sequence is TGCGCCAGCAGCCCCGGACTAGCGGGAGCGCGACGGGCAGATACGCAGTATTTT.

The V call is TRBV30, the J call TRBJ2-4, with D uncertain. The CDR3 extends over 10 amino acids. With 3 bases removed from V and 8 bases from J, the gap between germline ends came to 5 bases. From germline, CDR1 is GTSNPN and CDR2 SVGIG (reference sequence). This CDR3 is CAWRGDIQYF. The DNA of the CDR3 is TGTGCCTGGAGAGGTGACATTCAGTACTTC.

The J gene is TRBJ2-6, the V gene TRBV20-1; the match to TRBD2 covers 7 bases. This CDR3 is 15 amino acids long. Germline V gene data show CDR1 as DFQATT and CDR2 as SNEGSKA (reference sequence). The V and J ends lost 3 bases and 2 bases, in that order; junction bases with no gene match: 4. The CDR3, as DNA: TGCAGTGCTAGTGTGCGGGGGACTGGGGCCAACGTCCTGACTTTC. The encoded protein is CSASVRGTGANVLTF.

The genes are TRBV5-6 and TRBJ1-1; no clear D. V lost 0 bases and J 1 base, leaving 10 bases between the germline ends. The length of the CDR3 is 15 residues. The V gene's germline CDR1 is SGHDT and CDR2 YYEEEE. CDR3 in DNA: TGTGCCAGCAGCTTGGGGGCTATTAGGAACACTGAAGCTTTCTTT. Its protein is CASSLGAIRNTEAFF.

In this sample, this clonotype turned up many times. The chain employs TRBV7-2 and TRBJ1-1; D gene ambiguous. The CDR3 is made up of 15 amino acids. Germline V gene sequence: CDR1 SGHTA, CDR2 FQGNSA. Trimming removed 5 bases at V and 1 base at J, with 14 bases between. The CDR3 loop reads CASSPVGSGNTEAFF. CDR3 DNA: TGTGCCAGCAGCCCCGTTGGATCTGGGAACACTGAAGCTTTCTTT.

This clonotype has ten or more counts. This chain links TRBV30 with TRBJ2-7; a possible D gene is TRBD1 (5 bases). The CDR3 runs 12 residues. Per the germline V gene, CDR1 is GTSNPN and CDR2 is SVGIG (reference sequence). V was trimmed by 4 bases and J by 1 base, leaving 8 bases between them. The CDR3 region is CAWNGQSYEQYF. Written as DNA, the CDR3 is TGTGCCTGGAACGGACAATCCTACGAGCAGTACTTC.

The chain has TRBV7-6 and TRBJ1-2; 8 nucleotides align to TRBD1. The CDR3 spans 14 residues. CDR1 SGHVS and CDR2 FNYEAQ come from the germline V gene. V dropped 5 bases and J dropped 5; count of bases not matched to a gene: 7. CDR3 residues: CASSASTGVYGYTF. CDR3 DNA: TGTGCCAGCAGCGCCTCGACAGGGGTATATGGCTACACCTTC.

This clonotype appeared a few times. J is TRBJ1-2 and V is TRBV19, with 7 bases lining up with TRBD1. This CDR3 spans 15 amino acids. Losses at the gene ends were 7 bases for V and 7 bases for J; bases not matched to a gene: 15. Germline V gene sequence: CDR1 LNHDA, CDR2 SQIVND (reference sequence). The CDR3 bases are TGTGCCAGTACGGAGGGGGCGCGTTGGAACGGTGGCTACACCTTC. Residues: CASTEGARWNGGYTF.

This clonotype was picked up many times. The V and J genes are TRBV5-1 and TRBJ2-7; 7 bases fit TRBD1. With V trimmed by 2 bases and J by 3 bases, 11 bases remained unmatched. Germline CDR1 SGHRS, CDR2 YFSETQ. The CDR3 extends over 16 amino acids. This chain's CDR3 is CASSFSAGGPHYEQYF. The CDR3 DNA reads as TGCGCCAGCAGCTTTTCGGCAGGGGGACCCCACTACGAGCAGTACTTC.

This clonotype was observed at least ten times. The chain is built from TRBV29-1 and TRBJ1-2, with D uncertain. Germline-derived CDR1 and CDR2 are SQVTM and ANQGSEA. Trimming shortened V by 4 bases and J by 5 bases, and 14 bases separated the two germline ends. The CDR3 covers 13 residues. CDR3 in amino acids: CSVGDTSYYGYTF. The DNA for the CDR3 is TGCAGCGTTGGGGATACCAGCTATTATGGCTACACCTTC.

This clonotype was observed many times. The chain is built from TRBV18 and TRBJ1-1; 8 positions agree with TRBD1. The germline V gene has CDR1 KGHSH and CDR2 LQKENI. V was clipped by 4 bases and J by 7 bases; unmatched bases: 8. CDR3 size: 14 residues. The CDR3 loop reads CASSRNDRGSEAFF. In DNA form, the CDR3 reads TGTGCCAGCTCACGGAATGACAGGGGAAGTGAAGCTTTCTTT.

This clonotype was counted between two and nine times. V gene TRBV4-1 combines with J gene TRBJ2-3; 10 positions match TRBD2. J was trimmed by 4 bases and V by 3 bases; bases with no gene match: 13. Germline lookup yields CDR1 MGHRA and CDR2 YSYEKL. The CDR3 covers 18 residues. The CDR3 reads CASSHQILPSGGADTQYF. DNA for the CDR3: TGCGCCAGCAGCCACCAGATACTTCCTAGCGGGGGAGCAGATACGCAGTATTTT.

DNA of the CDR3: TGTGCCAGCAGTTACTCGACGCCAGCGGCTGAGCAGTTCTTC. Residues: CASSYSTPAAEQFF. The chain uses TRBV6-2 or TRBV6-3 and TRBJ2-1; D possibly corresponds to TRBD2 (5 bases). This CDR3 comprises 14 residues. With 0 bases removed from V and 9 bases from J, the gap between germline ends came to 12 bases. Germline V lookup: CDR1 MNHEY, CDR2 SVGEGT.

Of note for this clonotype: This may be a read error: a much more frequent sequence differs by one nucleotide. V and J are TRBV6-2 or TRBV6-3 and TRBJ1-1; D unclear. The germline V gene encodes CDR1 MNHEY and CDR2 SVGEGT. The V and J ends lost 6 bases and 1 base respectively, with 15 bases between them. The CDR3 totals 15 residues. For the CDR3, the DNA is TGTGCCAGCAGCCTTGGAAGTCGATGGAACACTGAAGCTTTCTTT. It codes for CASSLGSRWNTEAFF.

Only a few counts were recorded for this clonotype. The chain has TRBV5-6 and TRBJ1-6, with a possible D match to TRBD1 (5 bases). Per germline, CDR1 SGHDT and CDR2 YYEEEE. The CDR3 has 15 residues. Trimming cost V 3 bases and J 9 bases, with 16 bases left between them. The CDR3 coding sequence is TGTGCCAGCAGCTATGGAGGGACGGTAGTTTCACCCCTCCACTTT. Translating it yields CASSYGGTVVSPLHF.

This clonotype came up many times. V usage is TRBV20-1 and J usage is TRBJ1-6, with 10 bases matching TRBD1. Per the germline V gene, CDR1 is DFQATT and CDR2 is SNEGSKA (reference sequence). V shed 5 bases and J 7 bases; nucleotides not matched to a gene: 5. The CDR3 is 14 residues long. The CDR3 reads CSAVRDRGNSPLHF. The CDR3 DNA reads TGCAGTGCTGTCCGGGACAGGGGAAATTCACCCCTCCACTTT.

The V gene is TRBV6-2 or TRBV6-3, the J gene TRBJ2-3, with TRBD2 as a possible D gene (6 bases). Trimming cost V 6 bases and J 7 bases, with 26 bases left between them. The CDR3 spans 17 residues. Germline V gene lookup returns CDR1 MNHEY and CDR2 SVGEGT. CDR3 in DNA: TGTGCCAGCAGCCCAGACGTCACGGGAGTCATTTGGTATACGCAGTATTTT. Its translation is CASSPDVTGVIWYTQYF.

The table lists this clonotype with many counts. The chain joins TRBV12-3 or TRBV12-4 to TRBJ2-3; D uncertain. CDR3 length equals 15 residues. V lost 6 bases, J lost 1 base, and 14 bases lay in between. CDR3 nucleotide sequence: TGTGCCAGCAGGGGCAGCGAGACACGCACAGATACGCAGTATTTT. It translates to CASRGSETRTDTQYF.

In this sample, this clonotype turned up many times. The chain combines TRBV3-1 with TRBJ2-7, with 8 bases lining up with TRBD2. The length of the CDR3 is 15 residues. Germline trimming cut 4 bases from V and 3 bases from J; bases unmatched to any gene: 8. Per the germline V gene, CDR1 is LGHDT and CDR2 is YNNKEL (reference sequence). The CDR3: CASSLTPGLDYEQYF. In DNA form, the CDR3 reads TGTGCCAGCAGCCTGACCCCGGGACTAGACTACGAGCAGTACTTC.